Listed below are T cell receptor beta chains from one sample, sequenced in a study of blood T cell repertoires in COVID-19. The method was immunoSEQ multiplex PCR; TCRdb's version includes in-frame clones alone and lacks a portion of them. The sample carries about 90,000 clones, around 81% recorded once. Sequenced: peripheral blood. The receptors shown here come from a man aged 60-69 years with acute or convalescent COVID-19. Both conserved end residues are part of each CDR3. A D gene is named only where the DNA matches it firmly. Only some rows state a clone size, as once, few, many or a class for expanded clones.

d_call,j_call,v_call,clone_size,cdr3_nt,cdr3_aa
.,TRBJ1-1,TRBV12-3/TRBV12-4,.,TGTGCCAGCACCCTTAGTGTGAACACTGAAGCTTTCTTT,CASTLSVNTEAFF
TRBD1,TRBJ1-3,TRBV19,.,TGTGCCAGTAGTGTGACAGGGGCCTCTGGAAACACCATATATTTT,CASSVTGASGNTIYF
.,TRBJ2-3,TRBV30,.,TGTGCCTGGAGTTTTACAGATAGAAACACAGATACGCAGTATTTT,CAWSFTDRNTDTQYF
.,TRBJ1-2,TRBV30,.,TGTGCCTGGAGTGTAGGAGCAGTCTACACCTTC,CAWSVGAVYTF
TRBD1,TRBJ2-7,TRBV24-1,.,TGTGCCACCAGTGACCCGGGACAGGACGACCCCTACGAGCAGTACTTC,CATSDPGQDDPYEQYF
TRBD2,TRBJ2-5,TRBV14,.,TGTGCCAGCAGCCAAGATTGGGCTAGCGGGGATCAAGAGACCCAGTACTTC,CASSQDWASGDQETQYF
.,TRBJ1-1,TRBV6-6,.,TGTGCCAGCACATACAGGGTTCGACTGAACACTGAAGCTTTCTTT,CASTYRVRLNTEAFF
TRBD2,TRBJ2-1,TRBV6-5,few,TGTGCCAGCAGTTACCAGCGGGGGGGGAACAATGAGCAGTTCTTC,CASSYQRGGNNEQFF
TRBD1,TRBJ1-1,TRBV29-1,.,TGCAGCGTTGAAGAAGTGGGCAGGGGGCAAAATCTAGCTTTCTTT,CSVEEVGRGQNLAFF
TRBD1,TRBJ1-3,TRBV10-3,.,TGTGCCATCAGTGACCGACAGGGGGCTGGAAACACCATATATTTT,CAISDRQGAGNTIYF
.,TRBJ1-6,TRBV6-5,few,TGTGCCAGCAGTCCCCAAACATTCTATTCACCCCTCCACTTT,CASSPQTFYSPLHF